These 2 T cell receptor beta chains were all obtained from the same sample, sequenced in a study of T cell repertoires in ileal Crohn's disease. The time point is: neoterminal ileum biopsy at postoperative endoscopy, about 6 months after surgery. Assay: immunoSEQ multiplex PCR; the TCRdb copy retains only in-frame clones and omits some. The sample lists about 15,000 clones, roughly three quarters occurring once. Input material: ileal tissue. The receptors stem from an adult with Crohn's disease.

This chain uses TRBV7-8 with TRBJ2-5; no definite D call. Trimming took 0 bases from V and 0 from J, leaving 8 bases between them. Per germline, CDR1 SGHVS and CDR2 FQNEAQ. The length of the CDR3 is 15 residues. The CDR3 sequence: CASSLAPVNQETQYF. CDR3 sequence (DNA): TGTGCCAGCAGCTTAGCCCCAGTAAACCAAGAGACCCAGTACTTC.

This clone was seen more than once but under ten times. The CDR3 region is CASSLDRGPGYTF. CDR3 nucleotides: TGTGCCAGCAGCTTGGACAGGGGCCCTGGCTACACCTTC. The rearrangement joins TRBV5-5 to TRBJ1-2, with 7 nucleotides matching TRBD1. V trimming: 0 bases; J trimming: 7 bases; junction bases outside the gene matches: 3. CDR3 size: 13 residues. Germline V CDR1 and CDR2: SGHKS, YYEKEE (reference sequence).